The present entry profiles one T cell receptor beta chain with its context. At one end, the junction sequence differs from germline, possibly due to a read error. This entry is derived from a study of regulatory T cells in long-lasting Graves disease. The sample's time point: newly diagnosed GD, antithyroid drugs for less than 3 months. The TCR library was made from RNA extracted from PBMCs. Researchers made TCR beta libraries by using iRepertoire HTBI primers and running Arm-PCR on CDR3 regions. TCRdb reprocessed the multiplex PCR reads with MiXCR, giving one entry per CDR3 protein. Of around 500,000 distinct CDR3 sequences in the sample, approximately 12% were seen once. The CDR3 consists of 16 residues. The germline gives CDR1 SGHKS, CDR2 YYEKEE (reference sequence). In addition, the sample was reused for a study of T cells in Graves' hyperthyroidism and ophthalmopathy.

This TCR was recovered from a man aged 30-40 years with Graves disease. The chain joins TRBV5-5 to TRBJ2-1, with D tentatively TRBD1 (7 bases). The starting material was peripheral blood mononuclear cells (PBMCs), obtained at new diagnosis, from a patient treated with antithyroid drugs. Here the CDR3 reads CASSPLGGTEYNGQFF. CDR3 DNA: TGTGCCAGCAGCCCCCTGGGCGGGACAGAGTACAATGGGCAGTTCTTC.